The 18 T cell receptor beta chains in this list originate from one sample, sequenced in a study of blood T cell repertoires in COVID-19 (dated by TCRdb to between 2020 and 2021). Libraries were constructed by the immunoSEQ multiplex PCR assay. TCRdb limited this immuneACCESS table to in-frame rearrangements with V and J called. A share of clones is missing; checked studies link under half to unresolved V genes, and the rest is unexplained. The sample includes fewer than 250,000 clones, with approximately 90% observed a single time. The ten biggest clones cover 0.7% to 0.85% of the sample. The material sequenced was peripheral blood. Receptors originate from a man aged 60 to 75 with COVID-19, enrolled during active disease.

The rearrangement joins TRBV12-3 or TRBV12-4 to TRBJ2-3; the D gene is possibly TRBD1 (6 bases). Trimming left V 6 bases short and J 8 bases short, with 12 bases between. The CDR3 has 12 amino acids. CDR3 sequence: CASSSRGVTQYF. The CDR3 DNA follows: TGTGCCAGCAGCTCCAGGGGAGTTACGCAGTATTTT.

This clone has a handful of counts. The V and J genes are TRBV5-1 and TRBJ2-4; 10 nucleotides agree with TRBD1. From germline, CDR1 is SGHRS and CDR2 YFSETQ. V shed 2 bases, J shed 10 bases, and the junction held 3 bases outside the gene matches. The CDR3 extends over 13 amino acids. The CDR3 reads CASSLGDRGIQYF. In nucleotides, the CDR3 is TGCGCCAGCAGCTTAGGGGACAGGGGAATTCAGTACTTC.

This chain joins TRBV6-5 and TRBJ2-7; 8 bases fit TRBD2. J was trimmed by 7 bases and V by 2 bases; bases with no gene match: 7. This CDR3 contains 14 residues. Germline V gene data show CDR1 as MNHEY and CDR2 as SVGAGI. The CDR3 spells CASSYSGRTREQYF. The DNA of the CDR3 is TGTGCCAGCAGTTACAGCGGGAGAACGCGGGAGCAGTACTTC.

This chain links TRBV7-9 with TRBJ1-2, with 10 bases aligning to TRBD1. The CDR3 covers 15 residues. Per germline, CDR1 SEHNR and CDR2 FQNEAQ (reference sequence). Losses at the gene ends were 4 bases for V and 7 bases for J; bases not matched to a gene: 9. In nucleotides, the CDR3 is TGTGCCAGCAGCTCCACGACAGGGGGCGGATTTGGCTACACCTTC. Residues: CASSSTTGGGFGYTF.

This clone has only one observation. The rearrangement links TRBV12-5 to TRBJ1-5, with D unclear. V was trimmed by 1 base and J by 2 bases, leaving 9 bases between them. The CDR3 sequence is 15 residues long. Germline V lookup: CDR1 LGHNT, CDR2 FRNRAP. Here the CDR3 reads CASGLGDAGNQPQHF. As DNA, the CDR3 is TGTGCTAGTGGTTTGGGAGACGCGGGCAATCAGCCCCAGCATTTT. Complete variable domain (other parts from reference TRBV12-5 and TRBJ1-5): DARVTQTPRHKVTEMGQEVTMRCQPILGHNTVFWYRQTMMQGLELLAYFRNRAPLDDSGMPKDRFSAEMPDATLATLKIQPSEPRDSAVYFCASGLGDAGNQPQHFGDGTRLSIL.

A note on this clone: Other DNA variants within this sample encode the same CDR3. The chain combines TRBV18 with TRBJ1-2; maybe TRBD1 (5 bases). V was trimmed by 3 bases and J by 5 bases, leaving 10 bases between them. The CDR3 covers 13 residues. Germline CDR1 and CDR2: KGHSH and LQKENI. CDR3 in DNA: TGTGCCAGCTCACCCCTAGACAGTTATGGCTACACCTTC. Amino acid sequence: CASSPLDSYGYTF.

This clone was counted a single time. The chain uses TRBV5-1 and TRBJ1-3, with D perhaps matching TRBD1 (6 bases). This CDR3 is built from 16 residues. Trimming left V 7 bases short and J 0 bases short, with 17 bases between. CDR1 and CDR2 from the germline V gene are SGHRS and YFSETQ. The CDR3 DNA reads TGCGCCAGCCCACCGACCGGGACAACCTCTGGAAACACCATATATTTT. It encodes CASPPTGTTSGNTIYF.

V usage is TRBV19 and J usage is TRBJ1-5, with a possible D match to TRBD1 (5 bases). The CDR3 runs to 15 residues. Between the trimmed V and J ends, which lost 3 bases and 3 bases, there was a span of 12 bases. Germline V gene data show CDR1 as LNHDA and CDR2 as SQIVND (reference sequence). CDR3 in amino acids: CASSIIGANNQPQHF. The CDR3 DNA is TGTGCCAGTAGTATTATAGGGGCCAACAATCAGCCCCAGCATTTT.

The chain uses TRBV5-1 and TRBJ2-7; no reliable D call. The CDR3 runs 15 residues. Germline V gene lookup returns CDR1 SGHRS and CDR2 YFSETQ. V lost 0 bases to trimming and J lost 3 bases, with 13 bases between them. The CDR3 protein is CASSLAGLSVYEQYF. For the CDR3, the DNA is TGCGCCAGCAGCTTGGCAGGCCTATCGGTCTACGAGCAGTACTTC.

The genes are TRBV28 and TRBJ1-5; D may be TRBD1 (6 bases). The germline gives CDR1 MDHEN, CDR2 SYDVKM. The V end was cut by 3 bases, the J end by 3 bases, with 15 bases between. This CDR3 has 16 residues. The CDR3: CASSFAVRGYNQPQHF. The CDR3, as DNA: TGTGCCAGCAGTTTTGCAGTGAGGGGGTACAATCAGCCCCAGCATTTT.

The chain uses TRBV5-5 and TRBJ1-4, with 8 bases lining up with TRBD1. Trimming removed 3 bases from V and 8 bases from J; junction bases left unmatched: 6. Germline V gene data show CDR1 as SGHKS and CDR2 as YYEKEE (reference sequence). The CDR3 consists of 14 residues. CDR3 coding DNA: TGTGCCAGCAGCTCCGGACAGGGTGGAGAAAAACTGTTTTTT. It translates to CASSSGQGGEKLFF.

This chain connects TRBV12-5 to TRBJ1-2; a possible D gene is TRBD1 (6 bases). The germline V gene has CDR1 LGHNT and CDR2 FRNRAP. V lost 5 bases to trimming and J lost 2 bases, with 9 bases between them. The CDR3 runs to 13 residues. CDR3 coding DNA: TGTGCTAGTGGTCGGGACACCAACTATGGCTACACCTTC. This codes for CASGRDTNYGYTF.

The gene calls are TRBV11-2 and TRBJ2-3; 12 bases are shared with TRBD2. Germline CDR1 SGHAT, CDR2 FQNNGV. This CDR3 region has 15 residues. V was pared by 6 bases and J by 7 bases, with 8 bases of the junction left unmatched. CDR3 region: CASRSLAGGPNTQYF. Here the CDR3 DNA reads TGTGCCAGCAGGTCACTAGCGGGGGGTCCAAATACGCAGTATTTT.

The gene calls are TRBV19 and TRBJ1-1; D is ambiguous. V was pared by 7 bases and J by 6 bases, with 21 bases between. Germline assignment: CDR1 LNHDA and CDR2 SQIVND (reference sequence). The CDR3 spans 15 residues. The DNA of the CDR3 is TGTGCCAGTATTCGGAGGGAAAGGATGGGTGCTGAAGCTTTCTTT. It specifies CASIRRERMGAEAFF.

CDR3 nucleotide sequence: TGTGCCAGCAGCGTAGATCCAGGGATGAACACTGAAGCTTTCTTT. It yields the protein CASSVDPGMNTEAFF. This sequence joins TRBV9 and TRBJ1-1; maybe TRBD1 (5 bases). Germline V CDR1 and CDR2: SGDLS, YYNGEE. Trimming took off 0 bases at V and 0 bases at J, with 9 bases between the two ends. This CDR3 has 15 amino acids.

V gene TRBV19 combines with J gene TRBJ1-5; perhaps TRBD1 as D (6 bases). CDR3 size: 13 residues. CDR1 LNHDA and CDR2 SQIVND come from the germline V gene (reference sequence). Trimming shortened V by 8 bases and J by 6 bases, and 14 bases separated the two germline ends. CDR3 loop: CASSYRVGQPQHF. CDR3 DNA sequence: TGTGCCAGTTCCTACAGGGTTGGTCAGCCCCAGCATTTT.

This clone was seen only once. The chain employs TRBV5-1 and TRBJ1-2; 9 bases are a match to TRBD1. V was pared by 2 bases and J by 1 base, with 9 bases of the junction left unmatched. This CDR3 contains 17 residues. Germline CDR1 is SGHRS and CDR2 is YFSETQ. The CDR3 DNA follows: TGCGCCAGCAGCTTATCGACAGGGGGGCAAATTAACTATGGCTACACCTTC. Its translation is CASSLSTGGQINYGYTF.

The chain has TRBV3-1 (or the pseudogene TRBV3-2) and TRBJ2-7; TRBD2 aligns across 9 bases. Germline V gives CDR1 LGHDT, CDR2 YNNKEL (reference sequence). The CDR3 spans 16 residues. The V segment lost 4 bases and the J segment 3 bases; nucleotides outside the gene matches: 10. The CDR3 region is CASSREGSGRLYEQYF. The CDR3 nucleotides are TGTGCCAGCAGCCGGGAGGGGAGCGGGAGGCTCTACGAGCAGTACTTC.